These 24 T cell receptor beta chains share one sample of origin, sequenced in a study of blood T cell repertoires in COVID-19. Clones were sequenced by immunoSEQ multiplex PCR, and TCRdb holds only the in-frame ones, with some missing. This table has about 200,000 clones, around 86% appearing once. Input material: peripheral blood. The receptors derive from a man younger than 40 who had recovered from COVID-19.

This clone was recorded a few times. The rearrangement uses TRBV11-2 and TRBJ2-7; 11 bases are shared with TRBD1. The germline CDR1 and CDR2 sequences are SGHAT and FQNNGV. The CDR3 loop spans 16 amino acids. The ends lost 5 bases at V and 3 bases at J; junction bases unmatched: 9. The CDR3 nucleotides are TGTGCCAGCAGCCGACTGGATGGGACAGGGGGCTACGAGCAGTACTTC. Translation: CASSRLDGTGGYEQYF.

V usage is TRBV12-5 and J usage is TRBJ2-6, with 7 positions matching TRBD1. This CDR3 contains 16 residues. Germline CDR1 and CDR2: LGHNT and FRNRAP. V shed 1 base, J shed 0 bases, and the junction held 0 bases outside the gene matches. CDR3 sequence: CASGLGQGSGANVLTF. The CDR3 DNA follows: TGTGCTAGTGGTTTGGGACAGGGCTCTGGGGCCAACGTCCTGACTTTC.

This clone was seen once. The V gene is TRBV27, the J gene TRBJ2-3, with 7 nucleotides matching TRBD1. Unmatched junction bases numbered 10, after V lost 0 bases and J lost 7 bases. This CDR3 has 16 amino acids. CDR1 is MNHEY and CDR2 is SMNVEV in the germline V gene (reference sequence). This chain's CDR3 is CASSLSHRGVLNTQYF. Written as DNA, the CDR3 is TGTGCCAGCAGTTTATCCCACAGGGGAGTATTAAATACGCAGTATTTT.

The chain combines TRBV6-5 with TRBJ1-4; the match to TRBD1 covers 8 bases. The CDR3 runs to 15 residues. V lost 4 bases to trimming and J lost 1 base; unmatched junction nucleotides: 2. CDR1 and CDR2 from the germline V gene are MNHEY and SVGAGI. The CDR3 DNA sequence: TGTGCCAGCAGTTCCGGACAGGGAACTAATGAAAAACTGTTTTTT. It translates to CASSSGQGTNEKLFF.

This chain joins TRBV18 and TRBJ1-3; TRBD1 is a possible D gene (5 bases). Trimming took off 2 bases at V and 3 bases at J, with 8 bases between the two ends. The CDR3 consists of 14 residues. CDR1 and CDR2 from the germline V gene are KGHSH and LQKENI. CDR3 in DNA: TGTGCCAGCTCACCAACAGGATTTGGAAACACCATATATTTT. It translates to CASSPTGFGNTIYF.

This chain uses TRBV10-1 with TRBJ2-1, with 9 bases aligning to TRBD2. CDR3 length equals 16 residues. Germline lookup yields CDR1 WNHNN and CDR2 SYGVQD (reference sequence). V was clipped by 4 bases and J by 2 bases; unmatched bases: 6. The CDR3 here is CASSVRRGGAYNEQFF. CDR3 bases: TGCGCCAGCAGTGTTCGGCGGGGGGGCGCCTACAATGAGCAGTTCTTC.

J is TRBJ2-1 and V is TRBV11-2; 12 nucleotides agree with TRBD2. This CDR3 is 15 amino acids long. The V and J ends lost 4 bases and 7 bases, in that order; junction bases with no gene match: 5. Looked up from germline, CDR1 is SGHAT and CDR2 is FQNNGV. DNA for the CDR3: TGTGCCAGCAGCTCCGGGACTAGCGGGCTTAATGAGCAGTTCTTC. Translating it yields CASSSGTSGLNEQFF.

CDR3 nucleotides: TGCAGCGTTTCCGAGCCCCCTAGGGCTTTCTTT. Protein: CSVSEPPRAFF. The rearrangement joins TRBV29-1 to TRBJ1-1; D uncertain. Germline V gives CDR1 SQVTM, CDR2 ANQGSEA. V gave up 5 bases and J gave up 11 bases, with 15 bases separating them. CDR3 size: 11 residues.

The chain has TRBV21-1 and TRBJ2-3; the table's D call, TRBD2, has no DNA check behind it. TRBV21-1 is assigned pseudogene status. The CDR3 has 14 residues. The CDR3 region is CASSKRAIADTQYF. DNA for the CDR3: TGTGCCAGCAGCAAAAGAGCGATAGCGGATACGCAGTATTTT.

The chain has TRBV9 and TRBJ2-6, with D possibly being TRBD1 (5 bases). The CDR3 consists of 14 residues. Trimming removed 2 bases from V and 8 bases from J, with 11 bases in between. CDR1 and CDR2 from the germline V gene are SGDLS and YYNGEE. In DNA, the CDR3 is TGTGCCAGCAGCGTGGAGCAGGGATCCAACGTCCTGACTTTC. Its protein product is CASSVEQGSNVLTF.

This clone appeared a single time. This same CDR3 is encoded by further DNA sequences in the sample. CDR3 residues: CAWSVQGYGYTF. The CDR3 DNA sequence: TGTGCCTGGAGTGTACAGGGCTATGGCTACACCTTC. V gene TRBV30 combines with J gene TRBJ1-2, with D maybe TRBD1 (6 bases). This CDR3 has 12 amino acids. Germline lookup yields CDR1 GTSNPN and CDR2 SVGIG (reference sequence). V lost 0 bases to trimming and J lost 4 bases, with 6 bases between them.

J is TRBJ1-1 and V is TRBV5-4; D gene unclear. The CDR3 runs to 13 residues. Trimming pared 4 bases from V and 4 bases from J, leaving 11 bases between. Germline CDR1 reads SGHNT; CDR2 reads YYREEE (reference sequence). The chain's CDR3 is CASSPTGVTEAFF. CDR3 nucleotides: TGTGCCAGCAGCCCGACGGGTGTCACTGAAGCTTTCTTT.

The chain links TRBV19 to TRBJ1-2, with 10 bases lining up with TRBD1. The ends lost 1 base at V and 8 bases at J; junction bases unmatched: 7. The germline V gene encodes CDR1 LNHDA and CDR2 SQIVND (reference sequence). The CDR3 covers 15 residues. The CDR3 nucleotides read TGTGCCAGTAGTATAGGGGGACAGGGGTTGGCGGGCTACACCTTC. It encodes CASSIGGQGLAGYTF.

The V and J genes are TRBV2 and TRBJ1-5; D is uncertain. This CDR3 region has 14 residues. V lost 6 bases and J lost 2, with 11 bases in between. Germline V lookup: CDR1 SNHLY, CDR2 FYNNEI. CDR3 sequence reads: CASSDVRGNQPQHF. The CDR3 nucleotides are TGTGCCAGCAGCGACGTGAGGGGCAATCAGCCCCAGCATTTT.

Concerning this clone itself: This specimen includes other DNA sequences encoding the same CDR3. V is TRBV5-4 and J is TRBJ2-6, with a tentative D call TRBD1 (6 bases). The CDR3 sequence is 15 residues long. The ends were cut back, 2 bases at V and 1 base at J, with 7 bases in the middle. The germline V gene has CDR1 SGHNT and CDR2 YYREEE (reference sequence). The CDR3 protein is CASSLQGSGANVLTF. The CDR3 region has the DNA TGTGCCAGCAGCTTACAGGGTTCTGGGGCCAACGTCCTGACTTTC.

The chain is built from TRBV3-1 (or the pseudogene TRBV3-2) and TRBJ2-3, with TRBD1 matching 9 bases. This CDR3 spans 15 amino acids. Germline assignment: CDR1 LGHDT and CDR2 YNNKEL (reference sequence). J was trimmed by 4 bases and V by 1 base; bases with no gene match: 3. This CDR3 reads CASSQVGQGSDTQYF. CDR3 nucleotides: TGTGCCAGCAGCCAAGTTGGACAGGGGTCAGATACGCAGTATTTT.

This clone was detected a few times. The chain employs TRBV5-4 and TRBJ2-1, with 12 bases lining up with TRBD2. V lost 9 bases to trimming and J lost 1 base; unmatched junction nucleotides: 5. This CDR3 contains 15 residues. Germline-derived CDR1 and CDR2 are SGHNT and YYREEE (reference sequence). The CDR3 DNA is TGTGCCACTTCGACTAGCGGGGGATCCTACAATGAGCAGTTCTTC. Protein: CATSTSGGSYNEQFF.

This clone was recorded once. The CDR3 DNA reads as TGTGCCAGCAGCTCTCCACCGGCTAATGAAAAACTGTTTTTT. It yields the protein CASSSPPANEKLFF. J is TRBJ1-4 and V is TRBV5-6; no clear D. Germline V gene lookup returns CDR1 SGHDT and CDR2 YYEEEE. This CDR3 is 14 amino acids long. Trimming took 3 bases from V and 3 from J, leaving 9 bases between them.

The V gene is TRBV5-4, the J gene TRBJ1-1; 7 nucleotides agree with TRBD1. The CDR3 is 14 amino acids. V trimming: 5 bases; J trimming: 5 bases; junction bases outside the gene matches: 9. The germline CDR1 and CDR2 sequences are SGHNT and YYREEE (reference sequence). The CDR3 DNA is TGTGCCAGCAGTGACAGGGTTGGGTTGACTGAAGCTTTCTTT. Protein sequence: CASSDRVGLTEAFF.

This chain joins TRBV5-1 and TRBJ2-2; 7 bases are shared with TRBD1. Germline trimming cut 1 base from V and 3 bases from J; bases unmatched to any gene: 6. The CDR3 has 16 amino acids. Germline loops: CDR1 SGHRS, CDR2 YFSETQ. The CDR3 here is CASSLNAGGYTGELFF. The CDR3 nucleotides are TGCGCCAGCAGCTTGAATGCAGGGGGATACACCGGGGAGCTGTTTTTT.

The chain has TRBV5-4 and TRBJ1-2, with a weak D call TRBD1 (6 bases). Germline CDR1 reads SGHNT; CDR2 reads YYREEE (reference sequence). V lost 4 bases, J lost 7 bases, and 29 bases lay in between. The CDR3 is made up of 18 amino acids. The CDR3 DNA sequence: TGTGCCAGCAGCCCGGGGGGCCTCAATCCGGGACTGGGACGTGGCTACACCTTC. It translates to CASSPGGLNPGLGRGYTF.

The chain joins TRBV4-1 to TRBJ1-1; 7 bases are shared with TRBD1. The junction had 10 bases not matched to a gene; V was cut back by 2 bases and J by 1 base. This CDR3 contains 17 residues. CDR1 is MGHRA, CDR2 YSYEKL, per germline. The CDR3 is CASSQLRTGFGNTEAFF. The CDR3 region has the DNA TGCGCCAGCAGCCAACTTCGGACAGGATTTGGGAACACTGAAGCTTTCTTT.

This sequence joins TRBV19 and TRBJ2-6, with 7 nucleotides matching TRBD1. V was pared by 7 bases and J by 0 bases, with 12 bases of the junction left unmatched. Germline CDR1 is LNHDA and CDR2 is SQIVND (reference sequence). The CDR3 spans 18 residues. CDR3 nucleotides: TGTGCCAGTACCCAAACCGGGACAGCCCTCTCTGGGGCCAACGTCCTGACTTTC. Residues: CASTQTGTALSGANVLTF.

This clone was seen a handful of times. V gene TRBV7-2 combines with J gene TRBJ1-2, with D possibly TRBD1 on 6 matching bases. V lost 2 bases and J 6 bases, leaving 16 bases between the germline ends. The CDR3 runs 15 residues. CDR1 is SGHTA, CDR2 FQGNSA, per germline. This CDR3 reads CASSLNLAGAHGYTF. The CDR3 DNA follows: TGTGCCAGCAGCTTAAACTTGGCGGGGGCGCATGGCTACACCTTC.